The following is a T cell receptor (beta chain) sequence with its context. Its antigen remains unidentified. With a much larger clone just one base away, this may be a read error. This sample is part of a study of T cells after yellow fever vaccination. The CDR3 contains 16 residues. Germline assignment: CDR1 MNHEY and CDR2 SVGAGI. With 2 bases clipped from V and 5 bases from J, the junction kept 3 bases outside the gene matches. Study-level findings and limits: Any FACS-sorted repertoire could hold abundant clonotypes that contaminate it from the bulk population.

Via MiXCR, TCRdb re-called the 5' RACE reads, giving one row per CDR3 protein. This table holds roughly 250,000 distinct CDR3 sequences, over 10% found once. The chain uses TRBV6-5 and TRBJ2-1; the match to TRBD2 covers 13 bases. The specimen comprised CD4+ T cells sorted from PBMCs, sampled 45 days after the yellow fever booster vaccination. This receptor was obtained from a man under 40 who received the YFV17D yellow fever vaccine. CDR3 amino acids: CASSYPGLAGHNEQFF. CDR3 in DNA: TGTGCCAGCAGTTACCCGGGACTAGCGGGGCACAATGAGCAGTTCTTC.